A single sample is the source of the 20 T cell receptor beta chains below, sequenced in a study of blood T cell repertoires in COVID-19 (dated by TCRdb to 2019 to 2021). Libraries were prepared through the immunoSEQ multiplex PCR assay. The table comes from immuneACCESS by way of TCRdb, which keeps in-frame sequences with V and J called. Part of the clones is missing from these tables; in studies checked, under half for an unresolved V gene and the rest for unknown reasons. This sample comprises 100,000 to 150,000 clones, 65% to 85% of them detected only once. In total, the top ten clones hold about a sixth of the sample. The sequencing input was peripheral blood. These TCRs come from a man between 25 and 39 years old with COVID-19, enrolled during active disease.

This clone was counted ten times or more. The V and J genes are TRBV7-2 and TRBJ2-5; 14 bases fit TRBD2. V lost 0 bases and J lost 3; bases outside the gene matches: 6. The CDR3 sequence is 18 residues long. The germline V gene encodes CDR1 SGHTA and CDR2 FQGNSA. In nucleotides, the CDR3 is TGTGCCAGCAGCTTAGCCCTGACTAGCGGGGGGGTAGAAGAGACCCAGTACTTC. This gives the protein CASSLALTSGGVEETQYF.

The rearrangement joins TRBV7-9 to TRBJ1-5; D gene uncertain. This CDR3 spans 18 amino acids. With 6 bases removed from V and 2 bases from J, the gap between germline ends came to 23 bases. Germline CDR1 and CDR2: SEHNR and FQNEAQ (reference sequence). The CDR3 DNA follows: TGTGCCAGCAGTCTCGTCCGGGGTGGAAGGATCGGCAATCAGCCCCAGCATTTT. Protein product: CASSLVRGGRIGNQPQHF.

The V call is TRBV10-3, the J call TRBJ1-5; no reliable D call. Germline values: CDR1 ENHRY, CDR2 SYGVKD. The length of the CDR3 is 13 residues. Trimming left V 5 bases short and J 7 bases short, with 12 bases between. CDR3 sequence: CAISPDFGQPQHF. CDR3 coding DNA: TGTGCCATCAGTCCCGACTTCGGCCAGCCCCAGCATTTT.

DNA for the CDR3: TGTGCCAGTACCACTGGACAGGGAGAAACTGAAGCTTTCTTT. Translating gives CASTTGQGETEAFF. This chain joins TRBV19 and TRBJ1-1; 8 bases line up with TRBD1. J lost 5 bases, V lost 7 bases, and 9 bases had no gene match. CDR1 and CDR2 from the germline V gene are LNHDA and SQIVND (reference sequence). The CDR3 is 14 amino acids.

This chain joins TRBV28 and TRBJ2-7, with D possibly matching TRBD1 (5 bases). The CDR3 totals 13 residues. V lost 7 bases and J lost 0, with 10 bases in between. Germline CDR1 MDHEN, CDR2 SYDVKM. The CDR3 region has the DNA TGTGCCAGCATCCAGGGCAGCTCCTACGAGCAGTACTTC. Translated, it gives CASIQGSSYEQYF.

The chain recombines TRBV11-3 with TRBJ1-5; a weak D match, TRBD1 (6 bases). CDR1 is SGHNT and CDR2 is YENEEA in the germline V gene. The CDR3 is 15 amino acids. Trimming stripped 1 base from V and 5 bases from J, with 12 bases between. CDR3 coding DNA: TGTGCCAGCAGCTTAGGGCAGGGGAGGGATCAGCCCCAGCATTTT. This translates into CASSLGQGRDQPQHF. The entire variable domain, with the rest obtained from reference TRBV11-3 and TRBJ1-5, is as follows: EAGVVQSPRYKIIEKKQPVAFWCNPISGHNTLYWYLQNLGQGPELLIRYENEEAVDDSQLPKDRFSAERLKGVDSTLKIQPAELGDSAVYLCASSLGQGRDQPQHFGDGTRLSIL.

This rearrangement joins TRBV29-1 to TRBJ2-3; D gene uncertain. Trimming pared 4 bases from V and 2 bases from J, leaving 10 bases between. The CDR3 is made up of 13 amino acids. In germline, CDR1 is SQVTM, CDR2 ANQGSEA. DNA of the CDR3: TGCAGCGTTGTTCAGGCGAACACAGATACGCAGTATTTT. Translating gives CSVVQANTDTQYF.

The chain has TRBV7-2 and TRBJ2-1; 12 nucleotides align to TRBD2. Germline lookup yields CDR1 SGHTA and CDR2 FQGNSA. CDR3 length equals 14 residues. J gave up 11 bases and V 5 bases, and 7 bases lay outside the gene matches. The CDR3 coding sequence is TGTGCCAGCAGCCCCGCCCTAGCGGGAGGGCAGCAGTTCTTC. Its translation: CASSPALAGGQQFF. Full variable domain (outside the CDR3, taken from reference TRBV7-2 and TRBJ2-1): GAGVSQSPSNKVTEKGKDVELRCDPISGHTALYWYRQSLGQGLEFLIYFQGNSAPDKSGLPSDRFSAERTGGSVSTLTIQRTQQEDSAVYLCASSPALAGGQQFFGPGTRLTVL.

This sequence joins TRBV10-3 and TRBJ2-1, with TRBD2 identical over 8 bases. V trimming: 10 bases; J trimming: 8 bases; junction bases outside the gene matches: 13. This CDR3 comprises 14 residues. Germline values: CDR1 ENHRY, CDR2 SYGVKD. CDR3 protein: CATAFGGARDEQFF. The CDR3 DNA is TGTGCCACAGCTTTCGGGGGGGCCAGGGATGAGCAGTTCTTC.

This clone was detected once. J is TRBJ1-6 and V is TRBV4-3, with 10 bases lining up with TRBD1. The CDR3 has 19 amino acids. Germline CDR1 reads LGHNA; CDR2 reads YSLEER. Trimming at V came to 1 base and at J to 0 bases, leaving 6 bases not matched to a gene. CDR3 in DNA: TGCGCCAGCAGCCAAGGTGCCGGGACAGGGGCCTCCTATAATTCACCCCTCCACTTT. This gives the protein CASSQGAGTGASYNSPLHF.

This chain joins TRBV28 and TRBJ2-5, with TRBD1 identical over 9 bases. The length of the CDR3 is 15 residues. The germline gives CDR1 MDHEN, CDR2 SYDVKM. The V segment lost 3 bases and the J segment 5 bases; nucleotides outside the gene matches: 7. The CDR3 here is CASSFNTGGIETQYF. The CDR3 DNA sequence: TGTGCCAGCAGTTTTAATACAGGGGGCATTGAGACCCAGTACTTC. Combining the CDR3 with reference TRBV28 and TRBJ2-5 gives the whole variable domain DVKVTQSSRYLVKRTGEKVFLECVQDMDHENMFWYRQDPGLGLRLIYFSYDVKMKEKGDIPEGYSVSREKKERFSLILESASTNQTSMYLCASSFNTGGIETQYFGPGTRLLVL.

This chain links TRBV30 with TRBJ2-2; 7 positions agree with TRBD1. V was clipped by 5 bases and J by 3 bases; unmatched bases: 6. This CDR3 comprises 14 residues. Germline V CDR1 and CDR2: GTSNPN, SVGIG (reference sequence). The DNA for the CDR3 is TGTGCCTGGGTAAGGGACAGCTACACCGGGGAGCTGTTTTTT. It is translated as CAWVRDSYTGELFF.

The chain employs TRBV2 and TRBJ2-2, with TRBD1 identical over 8 bases. CDR1 and CDR2 from the germline V gene are SNHLY and FYNNEI. The CDR3 extends over 16 amino acids. V lost 3 bases and J lost 2; bases outside the gene matches: 5. The CDR3 DNA is TGTGCCAGCAGTGACACGGACAGGGCAAACACCGGGGAGCTGTTTTTT. As protein: CASSDTDRANTGELFF.

The chain joins TRBV27 to TRBJ2-1, with D unclear. Trimming shortened V by 6 bases and J by 3 bases, and 9 bases separated the two germline ends. Germline V lookup: CDR1 MNHEY, CDR2 SMNVEV (reference sequence). This CDR3 is built from 13 residues. CDR3 sequence: CASSPSLYNEQFF. The DNA for the CDR3 is TGTGCCAGCAGCCCATCACTCTACAATGAGCAGTTCTTC.

The chain employs TRBV7-9 and TRBJ2-3, with D possibly matching TRBD2 (6 bases). Germline CDR1 is SEHNR and CDR2 is FQNEAQ (reference sequence). The CDR3 consists of 16 residues. Trimming stripped 6 bases from V and 3 bases from J, with 19 bases between. The CDR3 protein is CASSPGVAGWTDTQYF. The CDR3 DNA sequence: TGTGCCAGCAGTCCCGGGGTTGCGGGATGGACAGATACGCAGTATTTT.

The chain carries TRBV13 and TRBJ2-5; D remains unclear. Per germline, CDR1 PRHDT and CDR2 FYEKMQ (reference sequence). The CDR3 runs 13 residues. The germline V and J ends were trimmed by 3 bases and 5 bases, with 10 bases remaining between them. Here the CDR3 reads CASSFSGGETQYF. The CDR3 DNA sequence: TGTGCCAGCAGCTTCTCGGGTGGGGAGACCCAGTACTTC.

The V and J genes are TRBV29-1 and TRBJ1-4; 7 positions match TRBD1. From germline, CDR1 is SQVTM and CDR2 ANQGSEA. The CDR3 length is 12 residues. J lost 5 bases, V lost 4 bases, and 1 base had no gene match. Written as DNA, the CDR3 is TGCAGCGTTGGGGGACAGAATGAAAAACTGTTTTTT. As protein: CSVGGQNEKLFF.

The chain joins TRBV27 to TRBJ1-4; 7 positions agree with TRBD1. CDR3 size: 15 residues. Germline CDR1 reads MNHEY; CDR2 reads SMNVEV (reference sequence). V dropped 5 bases and J dropped 0; count of bases not matched to a gene: 3. The CDR3 sequence: CASSPGTATNEKLFF. The CDR3 bases are TGTGCCAGCAGTCCCGGGACAGCAACTAATGAAAAACTGTTTTTT.

The gene calls are TRBV7-9 and TRBJ2-5; TRBD1 matches 11 bases. The junction had 12 bases not matched to a gene; V was cut back by 7 bases and J by 5 bases. The CDR3 length is 16 residues. The germline V gene encodes CDR1 SEHNR and CDR2 FQNEAQ (reference sequence). CDR3 loop: CASTNPPGDRGETQYF. In DNA, the CDR3 is TGTGCCAGCACTAACCCCCCAGGGGACAGGGGGGAGACCCAGTACTTC.

The CDR3 DNA reads TGCGCCAGCAGCCAGGCGGGGGGTCTATACAATGAGCAGTTCTTC. This gives the protein CASSQAGGLYNEQFF. The chain carries TRBV4-3 and TRBJ2-1, with 8 bases lining up with TRBD2. This CDR3 region has 15 residues. Losses at the gene ends were 3 bases for V and 4 bases for J; bases not matched to a gene: 5. Looked up from germline, CDR1 is LGHNA and CDR2 is YSLEER.